A single sample is the source of the 28 T cell receptor beta chains below, sequenced in a study of cytomegalovirus exposure and HLA in healthy donors. TCRdb's copy holds only in-frame clones and misses some; the assay was immunoSEQ multiplex PCR. The sample has 150,000 to 200,000 clones, about 85% seen once. The material sequenced was PBMCs. The origin of the receptors is a man younger than 30 in good health and CMV-seropositive.

The chain couples TRBV6-5 to TRBJ1-6; D perhaps matches TRBD1 (6 bases). Germline V gene sequence: CDR1 MNHEY, CDR2 SVGAGI. The germline V and J ends were trimmed by 6 bases and 7 bases, with 16 bases remaining between them. The CDR3 is 15 residues long. Written as DNA, the CDR3 is TGTGCCAGCAGGCAACAGGGTTACCCCAATTCACCCCTCCACTTT. Translating gives CASRQQGYPNSPLHF.

V is TRBV5-4 and J is TRBJ2-4; 7 positions match TRBD2. Germline V gene sequence: CDR1 SGHNT, CDR2 YYREEE (reference sequence). The V gene end was trimmed by 3 bases and the J gene end by 0 bases; junction bases not matched to a gene: 3. The CDR3 has 15 amino acids. CDR3 nucleotides: TGTGCCAGCAGCTGGGAGGGTGTAGCCAAAAACATTCAGTACTTC. Its protein product is CASSWEGVAKNIQYF.

The chain combines TRBV6-6 with TRBJ2-1; D call uncertain. V was trimmed by 2 bases and J by 7 bases, leaving 9 bases between them. This CDR3 region has 13 residues. Germline V gives CDR1 MNHNY, CDR2 SVGAGI (reference sequence). This chain's CDR3 is CASSYVSGNEQFF. The DNA for the CDR3 is TGTGCCAGCAGTTACGTCTCCGGGAATGAGCAGTTCTTC.

The chain uses TRBV28 and TRBJ1-3, with 9 bases lining up with TRBD1. Germline assignment: CDR1 MDHEN and CDR2 SYDVKM. J gave up 2 bases and V 8 bases, and 1 base lay outside the gene matches. This CDR3 region has 13 residues. CDR3 amino acids: CASGQGPGNTIYF. CDR3 nucleotides: TGTGCCAGCGGACAGGGGCCTGGAAACACCATATATTTT.

The V call is TRBV11-2, the J call TRBJ2-5, with D possibly being TRBD2 (6 bases). The V gene lost 4 bases and the J gene lost 1 base, with 13 bases spanning the gap. The CDR3 runs 15 residues. CDR1 and CDR2 (germline): SGHAT, FQNNGV. CDR3 region: CASSSAREPQETQYF. The CDR3 DNA reads TGTGCCAGCAGCTCGGCCCGGGAGCCCCAAGAGACCCAGTACTTC.

The chain combines TRBV4-2 with TRBJ1-5; D is unclear. This CDR3 has 17 amino acids. Germline V gene data show CDR1 as LGHNA and CDR2 as YNFKEQ. The V end lost 2 bases, the J end lost 0 bases, and 14 bases lay between the germline ends. CDR3 sequence reads: CASSQILGGNSNQPQHF. The CDR3 DNA is TGTGCCAGCAGCCAAATCCTCGGCGGGAATAGCAATCAGCCCCAGCATTTT.

The gene calls are TRBV6-4 and TRBJ1-4; 7 bases align to TRBD1. Germline trimming cut 6 bases from V and 7 bases from J; bases unmatched to any gene: 5. The germline CDR1 and CDR2 sequences are MRHNA and SNTAGT. This CDR3 has 13 amino acids. CDR3 DNA: TGTGCCAGCAGGGGAAGGGGGCCTGAAAAACTGTTTTTT. This sequence encodes CASRGRGPEKLFF.

This chain joins TRBV9 and TRBJ2-2, with TRBD2 identical over 14 bases. Germline V lookup: CDR1 SGDLS, CDR2 YYNGEE. This CDR3 is built from 15 residues. V shed 7 bases, J shed 7 bases, and the junction held 6 bases outside the gene matches. The CDR3 nucleotides read TGTGCCAGCCAGACGGGACTAGCGGGAGTCGGGGAGCTGTTTTTT. This gives the protein CASQTGLAGVGELFF.

This clone was detected once. The chain employs TRBV5-1 and TRBJ2-5, with 16 bases fitting TRBD2. CDR1 is SGHRS and CDR2 is YFSETQ in the germline V gene. Germline trimming cut 2 bases from V and 3 bases from J; bases unmatched to any gene: 1. The CDR3 is 16 amino acids. The CDR3 loop is CASSFGTSGGEETQYF. The DNA of the CDR3 is TGCGCCAGCAGCTTCGGGACTAGCGGGGGGGAAGAGACCCAGTACTTC.

J is TRBJ1-3 and V is TRBV9; TRBD1 aligns across 7 bases. The length of the CDR3 is 15 residues. Germline trimming cut 4 bases from V and 3 bases from J; bases unmatched to any gene: 7. CDR1 is SGDLS and CDR2 is YYNGEE in the germline V gene. The CDR3 loop reads CASSPRDRDGNTIYF. The CDR3 region has the DNA TGTGCCAGCAGCCCTAGAGACAGGGATGGAAACACCATATATTTT.

J is TRBJ2-6 and V is TRBV10-2; 12 bases align to TRBD2. Trimming at V came to 8 bases and at J to 0 bases, leaving 17 bases not matched to a gene. Germline CDR1 WSHSY, CDR2 SAAADI. This CDR3 contains 21 residues. The CDR3 DNA sequence: TGCGCCAGCGCGGGGGGGCAGGGAGGACTAGCGGGGTCCTCTGGGGCCAACGTCCTGACTTTC. This translates into CASAGGQGGLAGSSGANVLTF.

This clone occurred a few times. The chain joins TRBV27 to TRBJ1-2; D gene unclear. Deletions cut 0 bases from V and 6 bases from J, with 5 bases between. The CDR3 runs 12 residues. The germline CDR1 and CDR2 sequences are MNHEY and SMNVEV (reference sequence). The chain's CDR3 is CASSLSGDGYTF. As DNA, the CDR3 is TGTGCCAGCAGTTTATCGGGAGATGGCTACACCTTC.

As regards this clone: Other DNA sequences in the sample encode the same CDR3. J is TRBJ2-5 and V is TRBV5-1, with D perhaps matching TRBD1 (6 bases). CDR3 length equals 15 residues. The V end lost 2 bases, the J end lost 5 bases, and 16 bases lay between the germline ends. Germline V gives CDR1 SGHRS, CDR2 YFSETQ. The CDR3 nucleotides are TGCGCCAGCAGCTTATCGACAGGCTCGGGGGAGACCCAGTACTTC. This codes for CASSLSTGSGETQYF. Looking up the rest from reference TRBV5-1 and TRBJ2-5 gives the full variable domain: KAGVTQTPRYLIKTRGQQVTLSCSPISGHRSVSWYQQTPGQGLQFLFEYFSETQRNKGNFPGRFSGRQFSNSRSEMNVSTLELGDSALYLCASSLSTGSGETQYFGPGTRLLVL.

The V gene is TRBV18, the J gene TRBJ2-1; 9 nucleotides match TRBD2. The CDR3 is 14 residues long. After removal of 8 bases from V and 4 bases from J, the junction contained 6 bases not matched to a gene. Germline V gene sequence: CDR1 KGHSH, CDR2 LQKENI. CDR3 in amino acids: CASRGGERYNEQFF. CDR3 bases: TGTGCCAGCCGCGGGGGGGAAAGGTACAATGAGCAGTTCTTC.

The chain joins TRBV14 to TRBJ2-6; 10 bases agree with TRBD2. V shed 1 base, J shed 1 base, and the junction held 7 bases outside the gene matches. Per germline, CDR1 SGHDN and CDR2 FVKESK. The CDR3 length is 19 residues. The CDR3 DNA sequence: TGTGCCAGCAGCCAAGGCCTAGCGGGGGATACATCTGGGGCCAACGTCCTGACTTTC. As protein: CASSQGLAGDTSGANVLTF.

The chain combines TRBV5-6 with TRBJ1-4, with D perhaps matching TRBD1 (5 bases). Trimming removed 0 bases at V and 3 bases at J, with 9 bases between. The CDR3 spans 15 residues. Germline V CDR1 and CDR2: SGHDT, YYEEEE. For the CDR3, the DNA is TGTGCCAGCAGCTTGGGACAAGGGGCTAATGAAAAACTGTTTTTT. It translates to CASSLGQGANEKLFF.

A word on this clone: Other DNA sequences from this sample encode an identical CDR3 as well. V and J are TRBV9 and TRBJ2-2, with D maybe TRBD2 (6 bases). The CDR3 loop spans 14 amino acids. V was cut by 0 bases and J by 3 bases, with 6 bases left in between. Germline assignment: CDR1 SGDLS and CDR2 YYNGEE. CDR3 protein: CASSVAGDTGELFF. CDR3 nucleotide sequence: TGTGCCAGCAGCGTAGCGGGAGACACCGGGGAGCTGTTTTTT.

This clone was seen just once. The chain couples TRBV5-1 to TRBJ2-1; D perhaps matches TRBD2 (6 bases). The CDR3 consists of 19 residues. V was clipped by 0 bases and J by 0 bases, with 19 bases between them. CDR1 is SGHRS, CDR2 YFSETQ, per germline. The CDR3 loop reads CASSLGRVTFLSSYNEQFF. CDR3 in DNA: TGCGCCAGCAGCTTGGGGAGGGTGACTTTTCTTAGCTCCTACAATGAGCAGTTCTTC. The complete variable domain, with remaining parts taken from reference TRBV5-1 and TRBJ2-1, reads KAGVTQTPRYLIKTRGQQVTLSCSPISGHRSVSWYQQTPGQGLQFLFEYFSETQRNKGNFPGRFSGRQFSNSRSEMNVSTLELGDSALYLCASSLGRVTFLSSYNEQFFGPGTRLTVL.

The chain recombines TRBV2 with TRBJ2-1, with TRBD2 identical over 10 bases. Germline CDR1 reads SNHLY; CDR2 reads FYNNEI. J lost 4 bases, V lost 1 base, and 4 bases had no gene match. The CDR3 covers 16 residues. In DNA, the CDR3 is TGTGCCAGCAGTGAAGGTAGCGGGGGGCCTTACAATGAGCAGTTCTTC. This codes for CASSEGSGGPYNEQFF. Full variable domain (rest looked up from reference TRBV2 and TRBJ2-1): EPEVTQTPSHQVTQMGQEVILRCVPISNHLYFYWYRQILGQKVEFLVSFYNNEISEKSEIFDDQFSVERPDGSNFTLKIRSTKLEDSAMYFCASSEGSGGPYNEQFFGPGTRLTVL.

The rearrangement links TRBV11-2 to TRBJ1-2; 7 bases map to TRBD1. This CDR3 is built from 16 residues. The V gene's germline CDR1 is SGHAT and CDR2 FQNNGV. V lost 7 bases and J lost 0; bases outside the gene matches: 11. CDR3 protein: CASTGGSGGTNYGYTF. DNA for the CDR3: TGTGCCAGCACTGGGGGGTCAGGGGGGACTAACTATGGCTACACCTTC.

CDR3 DNA sequence: TGTGCCAGCAGAGGACAGGCGCCCCACGAGCAGTACTTC. Translated, it gives CASRGQAPHEQYF. The chain recombines TRBV27 with TRBJ2-7, with TRBD1 matching 7 bases. The CDR3 runs to 13 residues. CDR1 and CDR2 from the germline V gene are MNHEY and SMNVEV (reference sequence). J was trimmed by 5 bases and V by 6 bases; bases with no gene match: 7.

The chain employs TRBV4-2 and TRBJ2-3, with TRBD2 identical over 16 bases. V was pared by 0 bases and J by 2 bases, with 14 bases of the junction left unmatched. This CDR3 is built from 22 residues. Germline CDR1 and CDR2: LGHNA and YNFKEQ. CDR3 sequence: CASSQDPTRGLAGGWDTDTQYF. CDR3 nucleotide sequence: TGTGCCAGCAGCCAAGATCCGACGAGGGGACTAGCGGGGGGGTGGGACACAGATACGCAGTATTTT.

V usage is TRBV6-6 and J usage is TRBJ2-7; 9 bases line up with TRBD1. CDR3 size: 15 residues. The junction had 10 bases not matched to a gene; V was cut back by 7 bases and J by 3 bases. Per germline, CDR1 MNHNY and CDR2 SVGAGI (reference sequence). CDR3 sequence reads: CASIGKTGGFYEQYF. The CDR3 DNA sequence: TGTGCCAGCATAGGAAAGACAGGGGGATTCTACGAGCAGTACTTC.

This clone was seen once. The chain employs TRBV5-6 and TRBJ2-1; 7 nucleotides align to TRBD2. The J segment lost 4 bases and the V segment lost 4 bases, leaving 11 bases of the junction unmatched. The V gene's germline CDR1 is SGHDT and CDR2 YYEEEE. The CDR3 has 16 residues. The CDR3 coding sequence is TGTGCCAGCAGCCGCACCCGACTAGCTCCTTACAATGAGCAGTTCTTC. The encoded protein is CASSRTRLAPYNEQFF.

This clone was observed once. CDR3 sequence reads: CASLSLAGVGGANVLTF. The CDR3 DNA sequence: TGTGCCAGCCTATCTTTAGCGGGGGTGGGAGGGGCCAACGTCCTGACTTTC. The chain uses TRBV6-4 and TRBJ2-6; 9 bases fit TRBD2. Germline loops: CDR1 MRHNA, CDR2 SNTAGT. V dropped 8 bases and J dropped 4; count of bases not matched to a gene: 12. The CDR3 is made up of 17 amino acids.

This clone came up a few times. The chain links TRBV28 to TRBJ1-6; weak D call: TRBD1 (6 bases). V was pared by 7 bases and J by 10 bases, with 20 bases between. From germline, CDR1 is MDHEN and CDR2 SYDVKM. CDR3 size: 15 residues. The CDR3: CASNHQRGIGSPLHF. The DNA of the CDR3 is TGTGCCAGCAACCACCAGAGGGGGATAGGATCACCCCTCCACTTT.

The chain combines TRBV5-1 with TRBJ2-3; weak D call: TRBD1 (5 bases). Germline V gives CDR1 SGHRS, CDR2 YFSETQ. This CDR3 has 15 residues. Between the trimmed V and J ends, which lost 0 bases and 2 bases, there was a span of 10 bases. CDR3 in DNA: TGCGCCAGCAGCTTGGCCAGGGCTAACACAGATACGCAGTATTTT. Translating it yields CASSLARANTDTQYF.

This clone was observed a few times. The rearrangement joins TRBV28 to TRBJ2-7; 7 bases are shared with TRBD2. The CDR3 totals 12 residues. Trimming at V came to 5 bases and at J to 5 bases, leaving 3 bases not matched to a gene. Germline values: CDR1 MDHEN, CDR2 SYDVKM. For the CDR3, the DNA is TGTGCCAGCAGTCGGGGGGAGAACGAGCAGTACTTC. Translating it yields CASSRGENEQYF.